Each of the 21 T cell receptor beta chains below was sequenced from the same sample in a study of beta chain features in type 1 diabetes. Isolated RNA was reverse transcribed in full, so expressed TCRB transcripts were sequenced. TCRdb's copy holds only in-frame clones and misses some; the assay was immunoSEQ multiplex PCR. The data contain around 300,000 clones, 14% of them singletons. The sequenced sample was central memory CD4+ T cells from blood. The receptors here all came from a man younger than 40 in good health.

Ten or more counts support this clone. This chain connects TRBV10-3 to TRBJ2-7; no firm D call. The CDR3 runs 13 residues. Germline CDR1 and CDR2: ENHRY and SYGVKD. V lost 10 bases to trimming and J lost 0 bases, with 13 bases between them. The CDR3: CATRTPSSYEQYV. The CDR3 bases are TGTGCCACCCGGACCCCTAGCTCCTACGAGCAGTACGTC.

This chain connects TRBV5-6 to TRBJ2-7; 8 positions match TRBD1. Trimming removed 6 bases from V and 3 bases from J; junction bases left unmatched: 5. The CDR3 is 13 amino acids. Germline V gene data show CDR1 as SGHDT and CDR2 as YYEEEE. CDR3 amino acids: CASITRGHYEQYF. The CDR3 DNA is TGTGCCAGCATTACCAGGGGGCACTACGAGCAGTACTTC. Complete variable domain (other parts from reference TRBV5-6 and TRBJ2-7): DAGVTQSPTHLIKTRGQQVTLRCSPKSGHDTVSWYQQALGQGPQFIFQYYEEEERQRGNFPDRFSGHQFPNYSSELNVNALLLGDSALYLCASITRGHYEQYFGPGTRLTVT.

This clone has only a few counts. The chain carries TRBV7-2 and TRBJ2-5, with D perhaps matching TRBD2 (6 bases). Per germline, CDR1 SGHTA and CDR2 FQGNSA. V was pared by 6 bases and J by 2 bases, with 16 bases between. This CDR3 has 15 residues. The CDR3 DNA reads TGTGCCAGCAGTTCTGCTGGGAGGCCGCAAGAGACCCAGTACTTC. This codes for CASSSAGRPQETQYF.

This sequence joins TRBV29-1 and TRBJ2-1; possible D gene TRBD2, 5 bases. V was pared by 4 bases and J by 8 bases, with 21 bases between. In germline, CDR1 is SQVTM, CDR2 ANQGSEA. This CDR3 contains 15 residues. The chain's CDR3 is CSVGTSPAGFDEQFF. The CDR3, as DNA: TGCAGCGTTGGCACTAGTCCGGCGGGCTTCGATGAGCAGTTCTTC.

The chain employs TRBV9 and TRBJ2-2, with TRBD2 matching over 7 bases. The CDR3 spans 15 residues. Per germline, CDR1 SGDLS and CDR2 YYNGEE. V was clipped by 1 base and J by 2 bases; unmatched bases: 2. This CDR3 reads CASSVSSGNTGELFF. The CDR3 nucleotides are TGTGCCAGCAGCGTATCTAGCGGCAACACCGGGGAGCTGTTTTTT.

The chain links TRBV7-9 to TRBJ2-3; 14 nucleotides agree with TRBD2. Per germline, CDR1 SEHNR and CDR2 FQNEAQ (reference sequence). The V gene end was trimmed by 2 bases and the J gene end by 6 bases; junction bases not matched to a gene: 4. The CDR3 totals 16 residues. This chain's CDR3 is CASSLQGLAGADTQYF. CDR3 DNA: TGTGCCAGCAGCTTACAGGGACTAGCGGGAGCTGATACGCAGTATTTT.

This clone has at least ten counts. The chain couples TRBV14 to TRBJ2-7; D is uncertain. V lost 1 base to trimming and J lost 4 bases, with 2 bases between them. The germline gives CDR1 SGHDN, CDR2 FVKESK. This CDR3 contains 11 residues. CDR3 region: CASSQGYEQYF. The CDR3 DNA sequence: TGTGCCAGCAGCCAAGGGTACGAGCAGTACTTC.

This clone has only a few counts. V is TRBV2 and J is TRBJ1-5; D is perhaps TRBD1 (5 bases). Trimming took 5 bases from V and 1 from J, leaving 9 bases between them. Germline loops: CDR1 SNHLY, CDR2 FYNNEI. CDR3 length: 14 amino acids. The CDR3 nucleotides read TGTGCCAGCAGTCCGGGGGGAAGCAATCAGCCCCAGCATTTT. It yields the protein CASSPGGSNQPQHF.

The genes are TRBV18 and TRBJ1-2, with unresolved D. Germline loops: CDR1 KGHSH, CDR2 LQKENI. This CDR3 has 14 residues. V shed 2 bases and J shed 5 bases, with 12 bases lying between them. CDR3 sequence (DNA): TGTGCCAGCTCACCAGGTTCGGGCGCTTATGGCTACACCTTC. Translating it yields CASSPGSGAYGYTF.

This clone showed up just a few times. The chain is built from TRBV7-2 and TRBJ2-3; weak D call: TRBD2 (5 bases). V was pared by 6 bases and J by 0 bases, with 16 bases between. Germline V gives CDR1 SGHTA, CDR2 FQGNSA. The CDR3 runs to 16 residues. The CDR3 bases are TGTGCCAGCAGTCGAACCGGGGTGACTAGCACAGATACGCAGTATTTT. This sequence encodes CASSRTGVTSTDTQYF.

As to this clone: A read error may produce the germline difference seen at one junction end. The chain combines TRBV5-1 with TRBJ2-7; 8 nucleotides align to TRBD1. Per the germline V gene, CDR1 is SGHRS and CDR2 is YFSETQ. The CDR3 runs 16 residues. This CDR3 reads CASSSMGYSDREEQYF. CDR3 nucleotide sequence: TGTGCCAGCAGCTCAATGGGATACTCGGACAGGGAAGAGCAGTACTTC.

This clone was picked up a small number of times. J is TRBJ2-3 and V is TRBV7-2; TRBD2 aligns across 10 bases. V was pared by 3 bases and J by 6 bases, with 0 bases of the junction left unmatched. The CDR3 totals 13 residues. From germline, CDR1 is SGHTA and CDR2 FQGNSA. CDR3 amino acids: CASSLTSGDTQYF. The CDR3 region has the DNA TGTGCCAGCAGCTTGACTAGCGGGGATACGCAGTATTTT.

This clone has a handful of counts. This chain uses TRBV5-6 with TRBJ2-2, with D perhaps TRBD1 (5 bases). Germline V lookup: CDR1 SGHDT, CDR2 YYEEEE. CDR3 length: 15 residues. Trimming removed 2 bases from V and 3 bases from J, with 11 bases in between. The DNA of the CDR3 is TGTGCCAGCAGCTTCCTAGGGGTTGACACCGGGGAGCTGTTTTTT. This gives the protein CASSFLGVDTGELFF.

V is TRBV7-9 and J is TRBJ2-2, with 12 bases identical to TRBD2. Germline CDR1 SEHNR, CDR2 FQNEAQ (reference sequence). V was clipped by 5 bases and J by 6 bases; unmatched bases: 7. The CDR3 consists of 16 residues. The CDR3 loop reads CASSQPSGRGPGELFF. The CDR3 DNA reads as TGTGCCAGCAGCCAACCTAGCGGGAGGGGTCCCGGGGAGCTGTTTTTT.

This chain connects TRBV4-3 to TRBJ1-4; D remains unclear. Trimming removed 0 bases from V and 0 bases from J, with 8 bases in between. Looked up from germline, CDR1 is LGHNA and CDR2 is YSLEER. This CDR3 region has 16 residues. This CDR3 reads CASSQELRATNEKLFF. CDR3 DNA sequence: TGCGCCAGCAGCCAAGAGCTGAGGGCAACTAATGAAAAACTGTTTTTT.

The table lists this clone with many counts. The V gene is TRBV28, the J gene TRBJ2-7, with 11 bases fitting TRBD1. The germline V gene has CDR1 MDHEN and CDR2 SYDVKM. Losses at the gene ends were 4 bases for V and 3 bases for J; bases not matched to a gene: 2. This CDR3 has 14 amino acids. The CDR3 protein is CASSSGQGVYEQYV. The DNA for the CDR3 is TGTGCCAGCAGTTCGGGACAGGGGGTCTACGAGCAGTACGTC.

This rearrangement joins TRBV6-1 to TRBJ1-5; no clear D gene. The CDR3 is 15 residues long. The V gene's germline CDR1 is MNHNS and CDR2 SASEGT. Trimming removed 2 bases at V and 5 bases at J, with 13 bases between. The CDR3 spells CASSENTITYQPQHF. DNA for the CDR3: TGTGCCAGCAGTGAAAACACTATAACATATCAGCCCCAGCATTTT.

This clone was seen a few times. The rearrangement uses TRBV20-1 and TRBJ1-2; weak D call: TRBD1 (5 bases). This CDR3 comprises 11 residues. Germline V gene lookup returns CDR1 DFQATT and CDR2 SNEGSKA (reference sequence). This chain's CDR3 is CSGTDNYGYTF. CDR3 bases: TGCAGCGGGACGGATAACTATGGCTACACCTTC.

The chain employs TRBV5-1 and TRBJ2-3; 8 bases are a match to TRBD2. The CDR3 loop spans 16 amino acids. From germline, CDR1 is SGHRS and CDR2 YFSETQ. Unmatched junction bases numbered 9, after V lost 4 bases and J lost 2 bases. CDR3 DNA sequence: TGCGCCAGCAGCCCTGGGTCTAGCGGGTACACAGATACGCAGTATTTT. Its translation is CASSPGSSGYTDTQYF. The full variable domain, its missing parts supplied by reference TRBV5-1 and TRBJ2-3, is KAGVTQTPRYLIKTRGQQVTLSCSPISGHRSVSWYQQTPGQGLQFLFEYFSETQRNKGNFPGRFSGRQFSNSRSEMNVSTLELGDSALYLCASSPGSSGYTDTQYFGPGTRLTVL.

This rearrangement joins TRBV28 to TRBJ2-2; D remains unclear. The V gene's germline CDR1 is MDHEN and CDR2 SYDVKM. This CDR3 contains 13 residues. V was shortened by 5 bases and J by 6 bases, with 10 bases between the two germline ends. The CDR3 protein is CASSKSESGELFF. The CDR3 DNA reads as TGTGCCAGCAGTAAAAGCGAATCCGGGGAGCTGTTTTTT.

This clone was seen ten or more times. The chain joins TRBV10-3 to TRBJ2-5; D might be TRBD2 (6 bases). In germline, CDR1 is ENHRY, CDR2 SYGVKD. The CDR3 runs to 13 residues. The ends were cut back, 10 bases at V and 5 bases at J, with 17 bases in the middle. The CDR3 region has the DNA TGTGCCACTGGGGCTAGCGTCAGCGAGACCCAGTACTTC. Its translation: CATGASVSETQYF.